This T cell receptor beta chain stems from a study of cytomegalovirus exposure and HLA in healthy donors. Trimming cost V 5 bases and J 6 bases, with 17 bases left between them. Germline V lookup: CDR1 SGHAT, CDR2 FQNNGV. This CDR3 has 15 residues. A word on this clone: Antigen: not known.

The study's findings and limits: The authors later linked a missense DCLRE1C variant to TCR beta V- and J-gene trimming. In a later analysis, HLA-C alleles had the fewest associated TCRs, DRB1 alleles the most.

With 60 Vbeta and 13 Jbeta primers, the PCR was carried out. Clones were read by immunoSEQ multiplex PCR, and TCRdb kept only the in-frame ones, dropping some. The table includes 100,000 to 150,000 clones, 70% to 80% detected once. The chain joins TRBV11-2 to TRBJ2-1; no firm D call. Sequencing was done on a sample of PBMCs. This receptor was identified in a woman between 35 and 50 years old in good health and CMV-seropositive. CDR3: CASSPTLYISNEQFF. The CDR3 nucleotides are TGTGCCAGCAGCCCGACACTTTACATTTCCAATGAGCAGTTCTTC.